The 3 T cell receptor beta chains presented below share a single source sample, sequenced in a study of cytomegalovirus exposure and HLA in healthy donors. Method: immunoSEQ multiplex PCR; TCRdb's copy keeps in-frame clones and lacks some. The data contain roughly 100,000 clones, more than 85% of them singletons. Sequenced sample: PBMCs. The receptors here all came from a young woman in good health and CMV-seropositive.

The chain joins TRBV28 to TRBJ1-6; no reliable D call. With 2 bases removed from V and 10 bases from J, the gap between germline ends came to 6 bases. The CDR3 length is 12 residues. Germline values: CDR1 MDHEN, CDR2 SYDVKM. DNA of the CDR3: TGTGCCAGCAGTTTAGAGGGATCACCCCTCCACTTT. This gives the protein CASSLEGSPLHF.

This sequence joins TRBV5-1 and TRBJ2-7, with 9 bases matching TRBD1. The CDR3 length is 15 residues. Germline V lookup: CDR1 SGHRS, CDR2 YFSETQ. The J segment lost 4 bases and the V segment lost 4 bases, leaving 9 bases of the junction unmatched. The CDR3 coding sequence is TGCGCCAGCAGCGCCACCGGGACAGGGACGTACGAGCAGTACTTC. Its protein product is CASSATGTGTYEQYF.

This chain joins TRBV7-9 and TRBJ1-5, with D possibly being TRBD1 (6 bases). The CDR3 spans 14 residues. V gave up 5 bases and J gave up 3 bases, with 11 bases separating them. Germline V gene data show CDR1 as SEHNR and CDR2 as FQNEAQ (reference sequence). Here the CDR3 reads CASSGGDINQPQHF. In nucleotides, the CDR3 is TGTGCCAGCAGCGGGGGGGACATCAATCAGCCCCAGCATTTT.